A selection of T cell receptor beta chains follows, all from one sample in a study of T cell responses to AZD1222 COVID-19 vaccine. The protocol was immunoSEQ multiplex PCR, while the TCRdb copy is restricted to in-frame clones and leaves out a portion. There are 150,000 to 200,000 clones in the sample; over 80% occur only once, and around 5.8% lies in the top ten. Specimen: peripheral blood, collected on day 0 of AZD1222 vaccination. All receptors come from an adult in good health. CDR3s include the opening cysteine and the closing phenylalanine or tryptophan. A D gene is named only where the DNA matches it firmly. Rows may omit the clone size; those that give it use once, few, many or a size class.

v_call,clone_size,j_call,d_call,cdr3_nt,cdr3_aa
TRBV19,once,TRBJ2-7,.,TGTGCCAGCAGACTAGGAGTTTTCGGCGAGCAGTACTTC,CASRLGVFGEQYF
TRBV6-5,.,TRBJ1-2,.,TGTGCCAGCAGTTACGGTGACGGGGGCCTCTATGGCTACACCTTC,CASSYGDGGLYGYTF
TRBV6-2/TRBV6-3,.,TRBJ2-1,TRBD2,TGTGCCAGCAGTTGGGGAGGCCTCGCGGGAGGAGTCAATGAGCAGTTCTTC,CASSWGGLAGGVNEQFF
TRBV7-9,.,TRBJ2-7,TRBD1,TGTGCCAGCAGCTTAACACAGGGGCCCTACGAGCAGTACTTC,CASSLTQGPYEQYF
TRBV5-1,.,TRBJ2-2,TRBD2,TGCGCCAGCAGCTTGCAGTCGGCTAGCGGGGGGGCCGGGGAGCTGTTTTTT,CASSLQSASGGAGELFF
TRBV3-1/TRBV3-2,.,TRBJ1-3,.,TGTGCCAGCAGCCCACGGCCTTCTGGAAACACCATATATTTT,CASSPRPSGNTIYF
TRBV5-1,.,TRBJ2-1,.,TGCGCCAGCAGCTTGGCCAGGCGATCCTACAATGAGCAGTTCTTC,CASSLARRSYNEQFF
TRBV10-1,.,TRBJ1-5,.,TGCGCCAGCAGTGAGTCGGGGTACAATCAGCCCCAGCATTTT,CASSESGYNQPQHF
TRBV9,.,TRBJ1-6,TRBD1,TGTGCCAGCAGCTCCGGGACAGGGAGTTCACCCCTCCACTTT,CASSSGTGSSPLHF
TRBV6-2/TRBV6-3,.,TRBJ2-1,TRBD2,TGTGCCAGCAGTGGACGGGCGACTAGCGGGAGGGTATACAATGAGCAGTTCTTC,CASSGRATSGRVYNEQFF
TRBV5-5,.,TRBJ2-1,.,TGTGCCAGCAGCCCAGGGTACAGCTCCTACAATGAGCAGTTCTTC,CASSPGYSSYNEQFF
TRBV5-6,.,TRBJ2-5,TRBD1,TGTGCCAGCAGCTTCACAGGGGGTTTCGAGACCCAGTACTTC,CASSFTGGFETQYF
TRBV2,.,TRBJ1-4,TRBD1,TGTGCCATCCCGGGACAGGAAACTAATGAAAAACTGTTTTTT,CAIPGQETNEKLFF
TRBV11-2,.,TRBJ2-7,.,TGTGCCAGCAGCTTTCTACAGGGTTTCTACGAGCAGTACTTC,CASSFLQGFYEQYF
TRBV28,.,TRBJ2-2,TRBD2,TGTGCCAGCAGTCTGGGAGCTAGCGGAAGTCCCGGGGAGCTGTTTTTT,CASSLGASGSPGELFF
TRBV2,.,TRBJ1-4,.,TGTGCCAGCAGCCAAAACGGGGGGGGATATGAAAAACTGTTTTTT,CASSQNGGGYEKLFF
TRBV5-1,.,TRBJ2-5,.,TGCGCCAGCAGCTTTCGGGTCGCACAAGAGACCCAGTACTTC,CASSFRVAQETQYF
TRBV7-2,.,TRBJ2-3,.,TGTGCCAGCAGCTTAGCTCTCCGAACAGATACGCAGTATTTT,CASSLALRTDTQYF
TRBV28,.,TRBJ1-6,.,TGTGCCAGCACCTTGGGGAGAGCACCCCTCCACTTT,CASTLGRAPLHF
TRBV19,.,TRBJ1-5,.,TGTGCCAGTAGTATAGATGGAGGGTGGAGGGGGAGCAATCAGCCCCAGCATTTT,CASSIDGGWRGSNQPQHF
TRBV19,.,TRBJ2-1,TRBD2,TGTGCCAGTAGTATAGAGCCTAGCGGGAGAGGTGAGCAGTTCTTC,CASSIEPSGRGEQFF
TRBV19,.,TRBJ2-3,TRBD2,TGTGCCAGTAGTATAGGGGGAGCGGGGCTCACAGATACGCAGTATTTT,CASSIGGAGLTDTQYF
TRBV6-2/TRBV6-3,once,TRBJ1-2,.,TGTGCCAGCAGCCCCTGGGGCAGGTGGAACTATGGCTACACCTTC,CASSPWGRWNYGYTF
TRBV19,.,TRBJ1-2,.,TGTGCCAGTAGTATCGGCCTGAACTATGGCTACACCTTC,CASSIGLNYGYTF
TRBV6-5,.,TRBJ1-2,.,TGTGCCAGCAGTTACAGGACAGTAGCTAACTATGGCTACACCTTC,CASSYRTVANYGYTF
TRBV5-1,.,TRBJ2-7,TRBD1,TGCGCCAGCAGAAAAACGGGACAGTCCTACGAGCAGTACTTC,CASRKTGQSYEQYF
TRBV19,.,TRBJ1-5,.,TGTGCCAGCGTGGGGAGGGATCAGCCCCAGCATTTT,CASVGRDQPQHF
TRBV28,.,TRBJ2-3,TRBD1,TGTGCCAGCGGGACAGAAAGCACAGATACGCAGTATTTT,CASGTESTDTQYF
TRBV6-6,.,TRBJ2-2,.,TGTGCCAGCACGCGTGATTCCGGGGAGCTGTTTTTT,CASTRDSGELFF
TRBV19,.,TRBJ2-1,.,TGTGCCACGCAGTGGGGCCAAGGGATCCAGTTCTTC,CATQWGQGIQFF
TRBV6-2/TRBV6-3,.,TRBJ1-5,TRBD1,TGTGCCAGCAGCCAAACAGGGGGTAACAATCAGCCCCAGCATTTT,CASSQTGGNNQPQHF
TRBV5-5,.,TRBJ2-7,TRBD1,TGTGCCAGCAGCCCGGGACAGGGCAGGACCGACGGCTACGAGCAGTACTTC,CASSPGQGRTDGYEQYF
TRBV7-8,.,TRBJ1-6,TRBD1,TGTGCCAGCAGCTTAGGTGGGACAGGGTTCGCACCCCTCCACTTT,CASSLGGTGFAPLHF
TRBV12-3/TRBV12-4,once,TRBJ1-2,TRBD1,TGTGCCAGCAGACAGGGGCAGAACTATGGCTACACCTTC,CASRQGQNYGYTF
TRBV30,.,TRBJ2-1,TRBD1,TGTGCCTGGAGTGTAATGGGAGGACAGGGCTTTTACAATGAGCAGTTCTTC,CAWSVMGGQGFYNEQFF
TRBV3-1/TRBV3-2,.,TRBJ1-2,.,TGTGCCAGCAGCCTAAAGGGAGGCTACACCTTC,CASSLKGGYTF
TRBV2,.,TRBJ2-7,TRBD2,TGTGCCAGTATAACCGGGACTAGGGGATACGAGCAGTACTTC,CASITGTRGYEQYF
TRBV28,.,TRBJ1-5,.,TGTGCCAGCAACGGGGAAGTAGGCAATCAGCCCCAGCATTTT,CASNGEVGNQPQHF
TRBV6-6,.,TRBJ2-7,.,TGTGCCAGCAGTGGACAAAGCCCCACCTACGAGCAGTACTTC,CASSGQSPTYEQYF
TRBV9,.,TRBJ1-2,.,TGTGCCAGCAGCGTAGATCCATTGGGGGGAGGCTACACCTTC,CASSVDPLGGGYTF
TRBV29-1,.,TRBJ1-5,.,TGCAGCGCGACGGGGGGGAATCAGCCCCAGCATTTT,CSATGGNQPQHF
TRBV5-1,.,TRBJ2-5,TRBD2,TGCGCCAGCAGCTTCGGGACTAGCGAGGAGACCCAGTACTTC,CASSFGTSEETQYF
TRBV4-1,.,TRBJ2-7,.,TGCGCCAGCAGCCAAGATGTGGCTGGGTTTGATCGTTACGAGCAGTACTTC,CASSQDVAGFDRYEQYF
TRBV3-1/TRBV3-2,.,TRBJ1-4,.,TGTGCCAGCAGCCAACGGGCAACTAATGAAAAACTGTTTTTT,CASSQRATNEKLFF
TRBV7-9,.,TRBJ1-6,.,TGTGCCAGCAGCTTAGCGCAGACATCACCCCTCCACTTT,CASSLAQTSPLHF
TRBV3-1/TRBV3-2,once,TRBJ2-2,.,TGTGCCAGCAGCCAGGTGAACACCGGGGAGCTGTTTTTT,CASSQVNTGELFF
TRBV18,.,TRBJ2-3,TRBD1,TGTGCCAGCTCAGCCCGACAGGGGTTCAACGATACGCAGTATTTT,CASSARQGFNDTQYF
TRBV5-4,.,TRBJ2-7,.,TGTGCCAGCAGCTTGCCGGCCAGGGCGTCCTACGAGCAGTACTTC,CASSLPARASYEQYF
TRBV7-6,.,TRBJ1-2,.,TGTGCCAGCAGCTCCGCGGGGGGGAGCTACACCTTC,CASSSAGGSYTF
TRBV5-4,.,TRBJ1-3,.,TGTGCCAGCAGCTTGGAGGCAGCTGGAAACACCATATATTTT,CASSLEAAGNTIYF
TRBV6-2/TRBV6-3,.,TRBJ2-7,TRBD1,TGTGCCAGCAGTTACTCGAGGACAGGTGGCCCCTTGGAGCAGTACTTC,CASSYSRTGGPLEQYF
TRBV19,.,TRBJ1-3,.,TGTGCCAGTAGCATACGTCGATCGAGCTCTGGAAACACCATATATTTT,CASSIRRSSSGNTIYF
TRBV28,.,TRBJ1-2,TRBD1,TGTGCCACCTCACCACTACAGGGGTCTAGGTATGGCTACACCTTC,CATSPLQGSRYGYTF
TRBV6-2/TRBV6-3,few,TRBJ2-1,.,TGTGCCAGCAGTTACCCTAGGGGGGGGATGTCCAATGAGCAGTTCTTC,CASSYPRGGMSNEQFF
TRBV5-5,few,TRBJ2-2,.,TGTGCCAGCAGCTTGAAGGCAGTAGGGAACACCGGGGAGCTGTTTTTT,CASSLKAVGNTGELFF
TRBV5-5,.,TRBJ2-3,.,TGTGCCAGCAGCTTGGTGGTGACGTTTGCGGGTGGTCGCACAGATACGCAGTATTTT,CASSLVVTFAGGRTDTQYF